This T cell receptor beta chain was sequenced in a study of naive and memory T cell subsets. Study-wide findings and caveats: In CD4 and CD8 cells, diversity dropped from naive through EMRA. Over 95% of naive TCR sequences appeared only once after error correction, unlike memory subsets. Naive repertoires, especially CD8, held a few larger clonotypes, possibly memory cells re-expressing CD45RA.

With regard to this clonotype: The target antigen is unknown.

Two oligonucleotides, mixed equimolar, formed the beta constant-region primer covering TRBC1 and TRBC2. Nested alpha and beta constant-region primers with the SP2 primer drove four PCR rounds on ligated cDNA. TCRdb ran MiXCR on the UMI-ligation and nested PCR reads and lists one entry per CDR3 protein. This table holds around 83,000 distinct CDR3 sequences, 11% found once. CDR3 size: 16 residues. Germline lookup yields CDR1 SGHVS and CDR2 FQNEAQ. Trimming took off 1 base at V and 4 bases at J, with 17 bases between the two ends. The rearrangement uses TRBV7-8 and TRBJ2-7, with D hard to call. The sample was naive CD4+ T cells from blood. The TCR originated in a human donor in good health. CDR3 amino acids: CASSLESPIANYEQYF. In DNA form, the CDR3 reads TGTGCCAGCAGCTTAGAGAGCCCCATAGCTAATTACGAGCAGTACTTC.